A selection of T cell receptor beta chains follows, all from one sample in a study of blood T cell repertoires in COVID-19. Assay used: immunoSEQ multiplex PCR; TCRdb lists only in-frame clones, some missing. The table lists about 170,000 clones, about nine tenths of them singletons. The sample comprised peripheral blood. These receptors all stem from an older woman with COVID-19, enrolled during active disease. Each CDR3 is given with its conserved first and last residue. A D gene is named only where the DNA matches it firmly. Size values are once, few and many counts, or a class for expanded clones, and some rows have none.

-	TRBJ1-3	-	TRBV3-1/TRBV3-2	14	CASSQEPRLHTIYF	TGTGCCAGCAGCCAAGAGCCCCGGTTGCACACCATATATTTT
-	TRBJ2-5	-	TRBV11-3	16	CASSLRLGGPGETQYF	TGTGCCAGCAGCTTAAGGCTAGGGGGTCCAGGGGAGACCCAGTACTTC
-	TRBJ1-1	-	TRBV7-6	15	CASSSQGGGNTEAFF	TGTGCCAGCAGCTCCCAAGGGGGGGGTAACACTGAAGCTTTCTTT
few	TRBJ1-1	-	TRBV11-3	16	CASSFPSGRIPAGAFF	TGTGCCAGCAGCTTTCCTTCAGGGCGGATTCCGGCTGGGGCTTTCTTT
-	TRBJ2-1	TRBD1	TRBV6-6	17	CASSRNPGQGNYNEQFF	TGTGCCAGCAGCCGAAACCCCGGACAGGGAAACTACAATGAGCAGTTCTTC
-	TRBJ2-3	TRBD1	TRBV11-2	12	CASSKTGYTQYF	TGTGCCAGCAGCAAGACAGGGTATACGCAGTATTTT
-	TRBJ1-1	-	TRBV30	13	CAWSAQENTEAFF	TGTGCCTGGAGTGCACAAGAGAACACTGAAGCTTTCTTT
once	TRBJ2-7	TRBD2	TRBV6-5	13	CASSRLATYEQYF	TGTGCCAGCAGTCGACTAGCCACCTACGAGCAGTACTTC
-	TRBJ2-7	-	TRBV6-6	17	CASSRVGAEMSSYEQYF	TGTGCCAGCAGTCGCGTGGGGGCAGAAATGAGCTCCTACGAGCAGTACTTC
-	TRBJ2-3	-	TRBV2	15	CASRAYKGLTDTQYF	TGTGCCAGCAGAGCATATAAGGGGCTAACAGATACGCAGTATTTT
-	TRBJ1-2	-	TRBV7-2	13	CASSSTGNYGYTF	TGTGCCAGCAGCTCCACAGGCAACTATGGCTACACCTTC
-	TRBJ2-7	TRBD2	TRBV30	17	CAWSVRASGRIAYEQYF	TGTGCCTGGAGTGTAAGGGCTAGCGGGCGCATTGCCTACGAGCAGTACTTC
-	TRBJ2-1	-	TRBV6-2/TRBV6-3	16	CASSYSTRGLGYEQFF	TGTGCCAGCAGTTACTCTACGCGCGGGCTCGGTTATGAGCAGTTCTTC
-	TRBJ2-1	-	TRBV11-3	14	CASSPGSSYNEQFF	TGTGCCAGCAGCCCCGGGAGTTCCTACAATGAGCAGTTCTTC